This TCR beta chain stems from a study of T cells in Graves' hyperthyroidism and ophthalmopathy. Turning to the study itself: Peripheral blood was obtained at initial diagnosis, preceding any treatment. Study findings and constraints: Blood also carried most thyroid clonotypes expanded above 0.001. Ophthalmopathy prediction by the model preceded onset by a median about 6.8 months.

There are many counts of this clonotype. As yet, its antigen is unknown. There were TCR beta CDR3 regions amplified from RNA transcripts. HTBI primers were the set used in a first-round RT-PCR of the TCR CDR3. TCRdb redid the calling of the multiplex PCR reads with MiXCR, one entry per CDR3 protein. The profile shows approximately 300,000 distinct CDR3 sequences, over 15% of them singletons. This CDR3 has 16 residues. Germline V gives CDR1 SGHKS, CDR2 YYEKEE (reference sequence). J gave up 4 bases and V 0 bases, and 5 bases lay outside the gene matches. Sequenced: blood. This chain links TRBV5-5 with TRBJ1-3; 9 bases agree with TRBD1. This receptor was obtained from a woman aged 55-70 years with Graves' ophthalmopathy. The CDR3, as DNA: TGTGCCAGCAGCTTGGCCGTAGGGACAGGGGGAAACACCATATATTTT. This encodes CASSLAVGTGGNTIYF.